This T cell receptor (beta chain) was observed in a study of response to subunit inactivated influenza vaccine (dated by TCRdb to the late 2010s). Background on the whole study: Deep quantitative T cell receptor repertoire profiling was used in the study to track responses to a trivalent subunit inactivated influenza vaccine.

Study-wide findings and limitations: According to the authors, only a limited number of new T cells may be recruited by each seasonal influenza vaccination.

The library was obtained by RT-PCR. Sequencer: Illumina HiSeq 2500. TCRdb redid the processing of the public reads, applying fastp at Q25 and MiXCR, and retained in-frame beta chains. Identical CDR3 proteins give one entry, which carries the most common genes and DNA. The sample has roughly 630,000 distinct CDR3 sequences on record, 14% of them singletons. The ten top clones hold 7.5% to 9% of the sample. Note on this clonotype: Its antigen is still unknown. The sample holds no much larger clone one base away, and base qualities are not on file.

The germline V gene (reference sequence) supplies CDR1 SEHNR and CDR2 FQNEAQ. The germline V end is reduced by 4 bases and the J end by 5 bases; junction bases left unmatched: 7. The CDR3 holds 14 amino acids from the cysteine to the phenylalanine. Here the CDR3 DNA is all that survives: 42 bases in frame from base 1. The TCR comes from a man aged 45-65 years who received an inactivated influenza vaccine. Donor details come from another sample of the same person, matched by shared clones. The sample in question was PBMCs from blood, obtained 14 to 15 days before vaccination. The sequence is built from TRBV7-9 and TRBJ2-7, with 8 middle bases fitting TRBD1. CDR3 reads: CASSSGQGFDEQYF. Read as DNA, the sequence is TGTGCCAGCAGCTCCGGACAGGGTTTTGACGAGCAGTACTTC.